This T cell receptor beta chain derives from a study of blood T cells in healthy people across ages. Next came a second PCR, run for about 7 to 12 cycles, which used a sample-barcoded 5' primer along with a J-beta primer mix. TCRdb used MiXCR to reprocess the 5' RACE reads, holding one entry per CDR3 protein. Here the sample spans roughly 1,700,000 distinct CDR3 sequences, 28% being singletons. The sample comprised blood. This clonotype was obtained from a woman in her thirties in good health.

The CDR3 here is CASSYSAFGTTEANTGELFF. In nucleotides, the CDR3 is TGTGCCAGCAGTTACTCGGCTTTCGGGACTACCGAAGCGAACACCGGGGAGCTGTTTTTT. J is TRBJ2-2 and V is TRBV6-2 or TRBV6-3, with 7 positions matching TRBD2. There are 20 residues in the CDR3. V lost 0 bases, J lost 0 bases, and 13 bases stayed unmatched. In germline, CDR1 is MNHEY, CDR2 SVGEGT.